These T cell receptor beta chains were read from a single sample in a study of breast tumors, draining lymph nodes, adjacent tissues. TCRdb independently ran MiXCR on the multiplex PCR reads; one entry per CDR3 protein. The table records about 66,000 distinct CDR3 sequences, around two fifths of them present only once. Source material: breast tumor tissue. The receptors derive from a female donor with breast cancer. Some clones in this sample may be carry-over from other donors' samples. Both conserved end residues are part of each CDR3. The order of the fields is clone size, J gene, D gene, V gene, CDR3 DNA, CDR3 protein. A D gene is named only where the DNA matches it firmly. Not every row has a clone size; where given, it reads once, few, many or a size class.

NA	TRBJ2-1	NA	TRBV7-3	TGTGCCAGCAGCTTAACCGGGCTCAGCGGGTTTGGTGAGCAGTTCTTC	CASSLTGLSGFGEQFF
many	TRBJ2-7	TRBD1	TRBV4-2	TGTGCCAGCAGCCACCCGACAGGGGGTTTCTCCTACGAGCAGTACTTC	CASSHPTGGFSYEQYF
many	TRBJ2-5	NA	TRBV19	TGTGCCAGTAATGGGGGGACACCTCAAGAGACCCAGTACTTC	CASNGGTPQETQYF
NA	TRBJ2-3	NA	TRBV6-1	TGTGCCAGCCGTATCTGGGATACGCAGTATTTT	CASRIWDTQYF
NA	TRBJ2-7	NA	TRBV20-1	TGCAGTGCCAGACAGTCCTACGAGCAGTACTTC	CSARQSYEQYF
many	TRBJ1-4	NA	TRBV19	TGTGCCGGACGGGGGCGGGCGGATGAAAAACTGTTTTTT	CAGRGRADEKLFF
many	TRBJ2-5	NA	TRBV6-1	TGTGCCAGCAGTGAAGACGGGTACGACCGATACTTC	CASSEDGYDRYF
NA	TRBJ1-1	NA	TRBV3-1	TGTGCCAGCAGCCCCGCTGTGGGGGGCATCACTGAAGCTTCCTTT	CASSPAVGGITEASF
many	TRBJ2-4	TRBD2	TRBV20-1	TGCAGTGCTAGAGATCGAGCTAGCGGGAATTTCATTCAGTACTTC	CSARDRASGNFIQYF
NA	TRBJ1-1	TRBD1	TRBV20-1	TGCAGTGCACCCGACAGGGGGACTGAAGCTTTCTTT	CSAPDRGTEAFF
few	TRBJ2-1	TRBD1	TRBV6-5	TGTGCCAGCAGGGGGACAGTTCCGAGCTCCTACAATGAGCAGTTCTTC	CASRGTVPSSYNEQFF
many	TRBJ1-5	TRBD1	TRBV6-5	TGTGCCAGCAGAAAGGACAGGGGGGAGTATGGCAATCAGCCCCAGCATTTT	CASRKDRGEYGNQPQHF
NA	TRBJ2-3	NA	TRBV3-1	TGTGCCAGCAGCCGGAAGGGTAAAGGAGATACGCAGTATTTT	CASSRKGKGDTQYF
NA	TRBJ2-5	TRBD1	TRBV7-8	TGTGCCAGCAGCTTAAGACAGGGGAGGGAGACCCAGTACTTC	CASSLRQGRETQYF
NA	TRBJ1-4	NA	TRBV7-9	TGTGCCAGCAGCTTAGGTGGGTACGAGGAAAAACTGTTTTTT	CASSLGGYEEKLFF
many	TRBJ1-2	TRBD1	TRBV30	TGTGCCTGGGTACCGGGGACAGGGCGCGGCTACACCTTC	CAWVPGTGRGYTF
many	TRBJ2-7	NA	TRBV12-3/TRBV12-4	TGTGCCAGCAGTCCAGACAGATCCCCCTACGAGCAGTACTTC	CASSPDRSPYEQYF
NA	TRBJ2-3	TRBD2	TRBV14	TGTGCTAGAGAGCCTAGCGGGAGGTGGATAGATACGCAGTATTTT	CAREPSGRWIDTQYF
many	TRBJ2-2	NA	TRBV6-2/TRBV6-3	TGTGCCAGCAGCCGCCGGGACGGAGCCGGGGAGCTGTTTTTT	CASSRRDGAGELFF
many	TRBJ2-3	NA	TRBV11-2	TGTGCCAGCAGCCATAGGGCCTGGACAGATACGCAGTATTTT	CASSHRAWTDTQYF
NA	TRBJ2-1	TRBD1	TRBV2	TGTGCCAGCAGTGAACGTGACAGGGGTGCGCAGTTCTTC	CASSERDRGAQFF
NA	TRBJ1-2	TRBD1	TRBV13	TGTGCCAGCAGCGTCCGGGACAGGGGGTTGTATGGCTACACCTTC	CASSVRDRGLYGYTF
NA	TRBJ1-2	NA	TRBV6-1	TGTGCCAGCAGTCAAGAATCCTCGGGACGGCCCAGATATGGCTACACCTTC	CASSQESSGRPRYGYTF
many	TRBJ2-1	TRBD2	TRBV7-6	TGTGCCAGCAGCGCCGCTAGCGGTGAGCAGTTCTTC	CASSAASGEQFF
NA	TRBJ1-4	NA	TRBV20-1	TGCAGTGCTAGAGTGGGAGGGATCGAAAAACTGTTTTTT	CSARVGGIEKLFF
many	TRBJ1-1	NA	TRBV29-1	TGCAGCGTTCTGAGGCAAATGAACACTGAAGCTTTCTTT	CSVLRQMNTEAFF
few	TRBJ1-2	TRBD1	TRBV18	TGTGCCAGCTCACCCCGGGACAGGGGGCATGACTATGGCTACACCTTC	CASSPRDRGHDYGYTF
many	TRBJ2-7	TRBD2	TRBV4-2	TGTGCCAGCAGCCAAGAATCCCCGGGGGGCTCCTACGAGCAGTACTTC	CASSQESPGGSYEQYF
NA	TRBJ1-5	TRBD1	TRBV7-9	TGTGCCAGCAGCTCCCTGGACGGGACAGGGAAACAGCCCCAGCATTTT	CASSSLDGTGKQPQHF
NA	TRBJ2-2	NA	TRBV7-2	TGTGCCAGCAGTTCCGGGACAGGGGAGCTGTTTTTT	CASSSGTGELFF
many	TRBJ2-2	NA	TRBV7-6	TGTGCCAGCAGCTTAGCTCTTGGGGACGGTAACACCGGGGAGCTGTTTTTT	CASSLALGDGNTGELFF
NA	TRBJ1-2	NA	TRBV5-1	TGTGCCAGCAGCGAAGAGGGGGTTGGGACTAGCGGGACCGATTTTGGGTACACCTTC	CASSEEGVGTSGTDFGYTF
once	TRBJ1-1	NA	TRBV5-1	TGCGCCAGCACCACGGCGGGGGTCACTGAAGCTTTCTTT	CASTTAGVTEAFF
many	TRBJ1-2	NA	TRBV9	TGTGCCAGCAGCGACAGGGCCACAGGGAACTATGGCTACACCTTC	CASSDRATGNYGYTF
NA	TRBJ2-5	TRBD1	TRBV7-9	TGTGCCAGCAGCCCGACAGGACAGGTCATTTACTTC	CASSPTGQVIYF
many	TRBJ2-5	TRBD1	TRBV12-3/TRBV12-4	TGTGCCAGCAATCCGGACAGGTGGGGAGTGGAGACCCAGTACTTC	CASNPDRWGVETQYF
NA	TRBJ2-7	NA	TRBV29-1	TGCAGCGGGAGGGCGGGATACGAGCAGTACTTC	CSGRAGYEQYF
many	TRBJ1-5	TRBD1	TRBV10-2	TGCGCCAGCAGTGAGATTGGGACAGGGCACAATCAGCCCCAGCATTTT	CASSEIGTGHNQPQHF
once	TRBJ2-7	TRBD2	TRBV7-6	TGTGCCAGCAGCCCCGGGACTAGCGGGACCGAGCAGTACTTC	CASSPGTSGTEQYF
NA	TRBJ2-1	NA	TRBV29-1	TGCAGCGTTGAGGAGAATCTCGGAAATGAGCAGTTCTTC	CSVEENLGNEQFF
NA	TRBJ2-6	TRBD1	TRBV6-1	TGTGCCAGCAACCAACAGGGGGCTCGCGGGGCCAACGTCCTGACTTTC	CASNQQGARGANVLTF
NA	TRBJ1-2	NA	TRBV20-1	TGCAGTGCCATCAGTGAGGGAACAGGGACCTATGGCTACACCTTC	CSAISEGTGTYGYTF
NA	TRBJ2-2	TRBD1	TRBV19	TGTGCCAGTAGTACAAGGACAGGGGCCGGGGAGCTGTTTTTT	CASSTRTGAGELFF
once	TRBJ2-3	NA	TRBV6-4	TGTGCCAGCAGTGACGAGACAGATACGCAGTATTTT	CASSDETDTQYF
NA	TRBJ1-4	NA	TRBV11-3	TGTGCCAGCAGCTCACCCATTACAGGGCTCTTGGAAAAACTGTTTTTT	CASSSPITGLLEKLFF
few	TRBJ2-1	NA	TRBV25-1	TGTGCCAGCAGTGAATGGGGGCGCAATGAGCAGTTCTTC	CASSEWGRNEQFF
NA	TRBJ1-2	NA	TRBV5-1	NA	CAGSFRENTEAFFGQGSHIYGYTF
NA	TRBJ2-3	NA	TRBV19	TGTGCCAGTAGTTCCAGCGGGCGGTCCTACAATGAGCAGTATTTT	CASSSSGRSYNEQYF
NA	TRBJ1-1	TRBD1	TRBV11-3	TGTGCCAGCAGCTTAGAGCCCACAGGGGCTCTCTACAATGAAGCTTTCTTT	CASSLEPTGALYNEAFF
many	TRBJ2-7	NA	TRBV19	TGTGCCAGTAGTATTCTAATCAGTGGCTACGAGCAGTACTTC	CASSILISGYEQYF
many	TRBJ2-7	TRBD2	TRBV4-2	TGTGCCAGCAGCCCGACTAGCGGGGGGAGTAGCTCCTACGAGCAGTACTTC	CASSPTSGGSSSYEQYF
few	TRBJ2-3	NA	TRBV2	TGTGCCAGTAGCTCCGGGATCTACAATGAGCAGTATTTT	CASSSGIYNEQYF
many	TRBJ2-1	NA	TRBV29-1	TGCAGCGTTGAAGATCTCGGGGAGCAGTTCTTC	CSVEDLGEQFF
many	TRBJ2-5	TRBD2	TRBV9	TGTGCCAGCAGCGCTTACGGGACTAGCGGGGGGGACCAAGAGACCCAGTACTTC	CASSAYGTSGGDQETQYF
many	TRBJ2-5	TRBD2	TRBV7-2	TGTGCCAGCAGCTTAGCGGGGTGGCGGGGGATACTGGAGACCCAGTACTTC	CASSLAGWRGILETQYF
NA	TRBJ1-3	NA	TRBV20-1	TGCAGTGCTAGAGATCGGGAGGAGACTGCAAACACCATATATTTT	CSARDREETANTIYF
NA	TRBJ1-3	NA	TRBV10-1	TGCGCCAGCAGTGCGGCAAGGGGAAACACCATATATTTT	CASSAARGNTIYF
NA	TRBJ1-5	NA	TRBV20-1	TGCAGTGAGGGAAAAGGGAATAATCAGCCCCAGCATTTT	CSEGKGNNQPQHF
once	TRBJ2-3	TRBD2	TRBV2	TGTGCCAGCAGTGTCCTAGCGGGAGGGGAAAATACGCAGTATTTT	CASSVLAGGENTQYF